The T cell receptor (beta chain) described here comes from a study of T cells in narcolepsy. As for the study in general: Healthy controls were enrolled alongside patients with narcolepsy type 1 or type 2.

Generated by immunoSEQ multiplex PCR, the TCRdb table keeps only in-frame clones and is missing some. The sample lists 20,000 to 30,000 clones, approximately 60% occurring once. About this clone: Antigen unknown.

General study findings and limits: Healthy controls reportedly lacked the autoreactive clonotypes serially found in patients' blood.

In germline, CDR1 is SGDLS, CDR2 YYNGEE. Trimming left V 0 bases short and J 4 bases short, with 9 bases between. The length of the CDR3 is 14 residues. The origin of this receptor is a human donor in good health. The sample was memory (CD45RA-) CD4+ T cells from blood. The chain couples TRBV9 to TRBJ2-3, with D unclear. The CDR3 loop is CASSVGPPPDTQYF. The CDR3 bases are TGTGCCAGCAGCGTAGGGCCTCCGCCAGATACGCAGTATTTT.